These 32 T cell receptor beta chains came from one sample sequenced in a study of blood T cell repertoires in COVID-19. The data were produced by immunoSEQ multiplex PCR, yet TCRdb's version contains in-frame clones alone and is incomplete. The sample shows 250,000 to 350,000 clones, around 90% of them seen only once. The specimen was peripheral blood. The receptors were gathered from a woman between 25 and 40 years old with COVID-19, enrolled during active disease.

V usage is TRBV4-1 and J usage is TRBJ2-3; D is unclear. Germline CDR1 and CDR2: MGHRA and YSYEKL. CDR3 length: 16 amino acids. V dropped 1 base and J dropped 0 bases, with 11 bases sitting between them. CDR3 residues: CASSQVNMISTDTQYF. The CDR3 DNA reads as TGCGCCAGCAGCCAAGTGAACATGATAAGCACAGATACGCAGTATTTT.

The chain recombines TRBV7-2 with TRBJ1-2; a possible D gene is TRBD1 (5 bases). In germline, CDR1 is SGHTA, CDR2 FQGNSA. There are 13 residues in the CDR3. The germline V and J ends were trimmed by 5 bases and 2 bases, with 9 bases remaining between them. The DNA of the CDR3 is TGTGCCAGCAGCCGTGACAGAAACTATGGCTACACCTTC. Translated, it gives CASSRDRNYGYTF.

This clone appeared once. The CDR3 region is CAISEEGVNYGYTF. CDR3 bases: TGTGCCATCAGTGAGGAGGGAGTTAACTATGGCTACACCTTC. The chain joins TRBV10-3 to TRBJ1-2; D is unresolved. The CDR3 consists of 14 residues. The V and J ends lost 2 bases and 1 base respectively, with 8 bases between them. Germline lookup yields CDR1 ENHRY and CDR2 SYGVKD.

The CDR3, as DNA: TGTGCCAGCAGCGGCCGGGACAGGGGGCACTATGGCTACACCTTC. Translated: CASSGRDRGHYGYTF. The rearrangement joins TRBV9 to TRBJ1-2; 12 bases map to TRBD1. The junction had 3 bases not matched to a gene; V was cut back by 3 bases and J by 3 bases. The CDR3 extends over 15 amino acids. Germline CDR1 and CDR2: SGDLS and YYNGEE. The full variable domain, with the rest looked up from reference TRBV9 and TRBJ1-2, is DSGVTQTPKHLITATGQRVTLRCSPRSGDLSVYWYQQSLDQGLQFLIQYYNGEERAKGNILERFSAQQFPDLHSELNLSSLELGDSALYFCASSGRDRGHYGYTFGSGTRLTVV.

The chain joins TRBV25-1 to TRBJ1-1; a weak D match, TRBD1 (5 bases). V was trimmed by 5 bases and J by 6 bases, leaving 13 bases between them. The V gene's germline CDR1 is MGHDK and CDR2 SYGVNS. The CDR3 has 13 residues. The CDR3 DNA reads TGTGCCAGCAGTCCTTCAGGGCGACCTGAAGCTTTCTTT. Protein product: CASSPSGRPEAFF.

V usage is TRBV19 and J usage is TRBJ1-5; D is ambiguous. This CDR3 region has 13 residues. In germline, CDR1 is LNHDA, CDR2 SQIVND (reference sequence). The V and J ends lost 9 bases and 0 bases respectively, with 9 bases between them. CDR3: CASSQLSNQPQHF. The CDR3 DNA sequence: TGTGCCAGCTCACAGCTTAGCAATCAGCCCCAGCATTTT.

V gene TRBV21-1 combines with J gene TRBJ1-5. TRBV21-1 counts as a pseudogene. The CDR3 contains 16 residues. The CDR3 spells CASSTGVGISNQPQHF. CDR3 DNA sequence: TGTGCCAGCAGTACGGGAGTAGGTATTAGCAATCAGCCCCAGCATTTT.

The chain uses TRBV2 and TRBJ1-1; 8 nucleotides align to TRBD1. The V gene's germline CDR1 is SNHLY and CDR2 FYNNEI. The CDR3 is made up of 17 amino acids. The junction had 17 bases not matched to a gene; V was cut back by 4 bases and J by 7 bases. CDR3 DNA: TGTGCCAGCAGTGGAACCGCCGGACAGGGAGGTAACGGTGAAGCTTTCTTT. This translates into CASSGTAGQGGNGEAFF.

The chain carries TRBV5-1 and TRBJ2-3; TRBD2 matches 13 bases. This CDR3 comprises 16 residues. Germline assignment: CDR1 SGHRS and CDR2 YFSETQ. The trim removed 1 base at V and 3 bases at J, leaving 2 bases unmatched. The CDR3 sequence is CASSLRGLAGTDTQYF. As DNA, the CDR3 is TGCGCCAGCAGCTTGCGGGGACTAGCGGGAACAGATACGCAGTATTTT.

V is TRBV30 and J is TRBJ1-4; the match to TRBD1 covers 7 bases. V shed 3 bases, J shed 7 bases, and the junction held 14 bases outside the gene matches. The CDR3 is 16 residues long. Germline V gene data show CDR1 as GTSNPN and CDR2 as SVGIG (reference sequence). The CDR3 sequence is CAWSPNQGGVGEKLFF. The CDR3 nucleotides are TGTGCCTGGAGCCCAAACCAAGGGGGCGTAGGTGAAAAACTGTTTTTT. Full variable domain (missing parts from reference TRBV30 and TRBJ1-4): SQTIHQWPATLVQPVGSPLSLECTVEGTSNPNLYWYRQAAGRGLQLLFYSVGIGQISSEVPQNLSASRPQDRQFILSSKKLLLSDSGFYLCAWSPNQGGVGEKLFFGSGTQLSVL.

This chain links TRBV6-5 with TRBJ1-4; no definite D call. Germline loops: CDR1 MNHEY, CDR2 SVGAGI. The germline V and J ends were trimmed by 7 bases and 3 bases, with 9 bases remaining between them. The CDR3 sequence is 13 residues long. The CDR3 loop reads CASTTPPNEKLFF. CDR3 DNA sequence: TGTGCCAGCACGACACCGCCTAATGAAAAACTGTTTTTT.

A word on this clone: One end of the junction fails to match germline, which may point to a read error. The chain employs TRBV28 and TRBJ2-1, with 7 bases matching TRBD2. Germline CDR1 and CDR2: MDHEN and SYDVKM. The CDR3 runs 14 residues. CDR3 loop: CATSSPSGYNEQFF. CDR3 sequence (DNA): TGTGCCACCAGTTCGCCTAGCGGATACAATGAGCAGTTCTTC.

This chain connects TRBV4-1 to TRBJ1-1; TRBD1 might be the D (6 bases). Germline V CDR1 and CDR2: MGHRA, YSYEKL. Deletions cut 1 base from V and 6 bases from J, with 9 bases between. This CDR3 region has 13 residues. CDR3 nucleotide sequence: TGCGCCAGCAGCCAAGGGGAGGGGGCTGAAGCTTTCTTT. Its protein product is CASSQGEGAEAFF.

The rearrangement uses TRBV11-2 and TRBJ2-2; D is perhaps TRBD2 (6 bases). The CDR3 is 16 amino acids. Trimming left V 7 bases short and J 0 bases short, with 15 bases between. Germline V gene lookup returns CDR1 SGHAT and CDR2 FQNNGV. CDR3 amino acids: CASNPSGAANTGELFF. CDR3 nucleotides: TGTGCCAGCAACCCGTCGGGAGCAGCGAACACCGGGGAGCTGTTTTTT.

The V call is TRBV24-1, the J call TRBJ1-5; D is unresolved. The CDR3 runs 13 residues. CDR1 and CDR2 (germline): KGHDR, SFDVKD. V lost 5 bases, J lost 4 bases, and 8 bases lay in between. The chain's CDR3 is CATSAGGNQPQHF. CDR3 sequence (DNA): TGTGCCACCAGTGCCGGAGGGAATCAGCCCCAGCATTTT.

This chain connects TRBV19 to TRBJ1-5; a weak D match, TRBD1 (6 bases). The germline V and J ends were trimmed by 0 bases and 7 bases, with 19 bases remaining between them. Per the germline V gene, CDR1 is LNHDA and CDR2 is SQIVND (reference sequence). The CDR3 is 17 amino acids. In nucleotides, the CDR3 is TGTGCCAGTAGTATAGATCTATCAGGGGTCCTACGACAGCCCCAGCATTTT. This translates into CASSIDLSGVLRQPQHF.

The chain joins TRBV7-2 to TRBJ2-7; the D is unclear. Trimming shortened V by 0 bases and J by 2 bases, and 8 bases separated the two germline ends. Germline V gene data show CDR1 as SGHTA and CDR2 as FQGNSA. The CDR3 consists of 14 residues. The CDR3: CASSLAGGPYEQYF. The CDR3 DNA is TGTGCCAGCAGCTTAGCTGGCGGTCCCTACGAGCAGTACTTC.

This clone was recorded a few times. CDR3 amino acids: CSVAHDRDTEAFF. The CDR3 coding sequence is TGCAGCGTTGCCCATGACAGAGACACTGAAGCTTTCTTT. The chain joins TRBV29-1 to TRBJ1-1, with D possibly TRBD1 on 5 matching bases. V was pared by 4 bases and J by 3 bases, with 12 bases between. Per the germline V gene, CDR1 is SQVTM and CDR2 is ANQGSEA. The CDR3 length is 13 residues.

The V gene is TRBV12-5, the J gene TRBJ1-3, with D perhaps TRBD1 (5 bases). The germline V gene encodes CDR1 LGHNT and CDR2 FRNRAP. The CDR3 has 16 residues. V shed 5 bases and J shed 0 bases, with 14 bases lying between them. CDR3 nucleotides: TGTGCTAGTGGTCCCGGGACTTTCAGCTCTGGAAACACCATATATTTT. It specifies CASGPGTFSSGNTIYF.

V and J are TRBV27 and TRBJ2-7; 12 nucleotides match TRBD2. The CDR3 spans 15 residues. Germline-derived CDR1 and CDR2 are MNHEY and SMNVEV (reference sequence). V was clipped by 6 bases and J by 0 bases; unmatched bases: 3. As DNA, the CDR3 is TGTGCCAGCAGCCTGACTAGCGGGGGCTCCTACGAGCAGTACTTC. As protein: CASSLTSGGSYEQYF.

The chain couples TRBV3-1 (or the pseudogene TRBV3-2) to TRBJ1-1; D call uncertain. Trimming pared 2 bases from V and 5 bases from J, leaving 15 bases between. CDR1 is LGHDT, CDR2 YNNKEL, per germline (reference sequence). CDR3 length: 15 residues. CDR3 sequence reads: CASSQSGSGRTEAFF. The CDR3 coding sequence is TGTGCCAGCAGCCAATCGGGGAGCGGGCGGACTGAAGCTTTCTTT.

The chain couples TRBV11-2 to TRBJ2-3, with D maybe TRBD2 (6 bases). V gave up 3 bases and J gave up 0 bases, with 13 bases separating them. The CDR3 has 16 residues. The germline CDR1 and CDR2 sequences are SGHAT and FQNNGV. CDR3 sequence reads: CASSFSVAGSTDTQYF. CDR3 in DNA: TGTGCCAGCAGCTTCTCGGTGGCGGGGAGCACAGATACGCAGTATTTT.

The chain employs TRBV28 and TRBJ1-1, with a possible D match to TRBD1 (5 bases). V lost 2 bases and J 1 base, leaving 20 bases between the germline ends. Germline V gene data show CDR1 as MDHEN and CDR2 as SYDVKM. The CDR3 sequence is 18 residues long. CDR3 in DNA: TGTGCCAGCAGTTTAGGTGGGGCCACGTGGACGGCGAACACTGAAGCTTTCTTT. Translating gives CASSLGGATWTANTEAFF.

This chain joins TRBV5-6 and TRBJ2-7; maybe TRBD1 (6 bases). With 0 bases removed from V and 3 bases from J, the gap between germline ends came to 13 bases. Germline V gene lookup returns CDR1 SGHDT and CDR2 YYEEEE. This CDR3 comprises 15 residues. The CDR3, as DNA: TGTGCCAGCAGCTTGGTGGGGGCGGATCACTACGAGCAGTACTTC. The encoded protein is CASSLVGADHYEQYF.

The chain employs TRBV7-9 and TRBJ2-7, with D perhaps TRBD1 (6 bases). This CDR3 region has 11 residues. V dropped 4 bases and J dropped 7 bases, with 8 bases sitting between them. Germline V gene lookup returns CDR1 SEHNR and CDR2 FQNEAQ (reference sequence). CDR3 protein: CASSSQGEQYF. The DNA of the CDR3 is TGTGCCAGCAGCTCACAGGGAGAGCAGTACTTC.

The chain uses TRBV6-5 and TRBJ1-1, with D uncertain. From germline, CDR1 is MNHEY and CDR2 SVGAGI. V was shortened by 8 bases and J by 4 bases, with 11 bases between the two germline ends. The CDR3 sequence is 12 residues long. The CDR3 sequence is CASWRRITEAFF. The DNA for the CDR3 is TGTGCCAGCTGGAGAAGAATCACTGAAGCTTTCTTT.

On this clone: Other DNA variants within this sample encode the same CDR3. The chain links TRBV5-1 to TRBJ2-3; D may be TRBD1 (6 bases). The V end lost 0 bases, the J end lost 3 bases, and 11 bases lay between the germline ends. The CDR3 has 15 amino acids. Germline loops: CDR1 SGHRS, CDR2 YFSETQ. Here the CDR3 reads CASSLEGRGTDTQYF. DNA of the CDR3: TGCGCCAGCAGCTTGGAAGGTAGGGGGACAGATACGCAGTATTTT.

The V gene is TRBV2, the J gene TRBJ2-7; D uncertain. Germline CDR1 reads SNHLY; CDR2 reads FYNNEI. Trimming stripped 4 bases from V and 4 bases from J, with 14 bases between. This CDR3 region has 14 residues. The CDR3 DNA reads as TGTGCCAGCAGTGGATGGTTTCTAGAATACGAGCAGTACTTC. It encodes CASSGWFLEYEQYF.

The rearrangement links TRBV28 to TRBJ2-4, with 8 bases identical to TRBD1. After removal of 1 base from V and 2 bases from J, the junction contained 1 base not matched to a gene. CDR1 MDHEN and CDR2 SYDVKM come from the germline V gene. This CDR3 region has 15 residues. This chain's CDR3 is CASSLYRGSKNIQYF. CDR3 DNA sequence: TGTGCCAGCAGTTTATACAGGGGGTCCAAAAACATTCAGTACTTC. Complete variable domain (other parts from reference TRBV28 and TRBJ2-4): DVKVTQSSRYLVKRTGEKVFLECVQDMDHENMFWYRQDPGLGLRLIYFSYDVKMKEKGDIPEGYSVSREKKERFSLILESASTNQTSMYLCASSLYRGSKNIQYFGAGTRLSVL.

The CDR3 bases are TGCGCCAGCAGCTTCGAGGGCTACGAGCAGTACTTC. Encoded protein: CASSFEGYEQYF. This chain links TRBV5-1 with TRBJ2-7, with D perhaps TRBD2 (5 bases). This CDR3 has 12 amino acids. Germline CDR1 is SGHRS and CDR2 is YFSETQ. V was cut by 2 bases and J by 3 bases, with 6 bases left in between.

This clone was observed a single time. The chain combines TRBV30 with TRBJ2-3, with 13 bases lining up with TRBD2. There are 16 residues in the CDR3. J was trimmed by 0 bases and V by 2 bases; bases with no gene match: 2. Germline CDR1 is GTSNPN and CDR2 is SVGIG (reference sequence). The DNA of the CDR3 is TGTGCCTGGAGTAGGGGACTAGCGGGGAGCACAGATACGCAGTATTTT. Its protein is CAWSRGLAGSTDTQYF.

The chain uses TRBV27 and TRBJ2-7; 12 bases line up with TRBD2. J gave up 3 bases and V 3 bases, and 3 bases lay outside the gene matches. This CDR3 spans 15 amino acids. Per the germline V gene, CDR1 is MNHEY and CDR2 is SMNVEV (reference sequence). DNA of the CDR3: TGTGCCAGCAGTTTGCAGACTAGCGGGAGCTACGAGCAGTACTTC. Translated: CASSLQTSGSYEQYF.